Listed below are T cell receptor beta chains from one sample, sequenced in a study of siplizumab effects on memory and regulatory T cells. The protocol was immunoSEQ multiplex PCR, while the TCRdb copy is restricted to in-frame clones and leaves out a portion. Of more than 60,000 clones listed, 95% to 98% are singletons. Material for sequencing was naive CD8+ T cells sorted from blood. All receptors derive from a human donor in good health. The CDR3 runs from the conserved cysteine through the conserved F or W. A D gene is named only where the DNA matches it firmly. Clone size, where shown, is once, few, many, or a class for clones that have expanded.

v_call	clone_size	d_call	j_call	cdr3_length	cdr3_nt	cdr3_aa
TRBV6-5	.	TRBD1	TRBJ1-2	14	TGTGCCAGCAGTTACGGGGACAGCGGCTATGGCTACACCTTC	CASSYGDSGYGYTF
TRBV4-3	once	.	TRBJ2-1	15	TGCGCCAGCAGCCAATTACAGGGAGACACCAATGAGCAGTTCTTC	CASSQLQGDTNEQFF
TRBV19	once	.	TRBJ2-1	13	TGTGCCAGTAGTGCTCAGGGAAAGACTGAGCAGTTCTTC	CASSAQGKTEQFF
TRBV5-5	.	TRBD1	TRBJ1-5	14	TGTGCCAGCAGCCCGGGACAGCTCAATCAGCCCCAGCATTTT	CASSPGQLNQPQHF
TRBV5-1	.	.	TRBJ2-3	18	TGCGCCAGCAGCTTGGGGCAGGCCCTTGGGGCCAGCACAGATACGCAGTATTTT	CASSLGQALGASTDTQYF
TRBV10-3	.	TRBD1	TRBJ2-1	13	TGTGCCATCAGCCAGGGGGCCTACAATGAGCAGTTCTTC	CAISQGAYNEQFF
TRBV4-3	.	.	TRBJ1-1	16	TGCGCCAGCAGCCAAGATGGGGCCCCGGGGGGCACTGAAGCTTTCTTT	CASSQDGAPGGTEAFF
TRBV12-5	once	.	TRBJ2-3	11	TGTGCTAGTGGGCATACAGATACGCAGTATTTT	CASGHTDTQYF
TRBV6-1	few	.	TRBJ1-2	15	TGTGCCAGCAGTGAAGCCCCAGGGGTCGGCTATGGCTACACCTTC	CASSEAPGVGYGYTF
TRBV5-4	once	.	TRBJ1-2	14	TGTGCCAGCAGCTTGTACCCGGACGCAGGTGGCTACACCTTC	CASSLYPDAGGYTF
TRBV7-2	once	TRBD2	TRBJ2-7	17	TGTGCCAGCAGCTTAAATTCCGTATTTAGCGGGGAGGGGGAGCAGTACTTC	CASSLNSVFSGEGEQYF
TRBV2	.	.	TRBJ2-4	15	TGTGCCAGCAGTGAAGCCGAGGGGGGCAGGGGCATTCAGTACTTC	CASSEAEGGRGIQYF
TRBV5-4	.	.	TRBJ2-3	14	TGTGCCAGCAGCTTGGAGTCCTTCACAGATACGCAGTATTTT	CASSLESFTDTQYF
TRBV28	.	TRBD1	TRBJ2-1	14	TGTGCCAGCTCCTCAGGGGGAGCCTACAATGAGCAGTTCTTC	CASSSGGAYNEQFF
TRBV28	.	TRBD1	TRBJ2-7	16	TGTGCCAGCAGCCTAATTGCCGGGACAGGGGCCTACGAGCAGTACTTC	CASSLIAGTGAYEQYF
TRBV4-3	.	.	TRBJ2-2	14	TGCGCCAGCAGCCAAGCCAGGGGAGCCGGGGAGCTGTTTTTT	CASSQARGAGELFF
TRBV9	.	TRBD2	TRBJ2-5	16	TGTGCCAGCGAGGAGAGAGCGGGGGGGCTGGGAGAGACCCAGTACTTC	CASEERAGGLGETQYF
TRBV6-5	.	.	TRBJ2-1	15	TGTGCCAGCAGTTACGGGGACCGGGCTTACAATGAGCAGTTCTTC	CASSYGDRAYNEQFF
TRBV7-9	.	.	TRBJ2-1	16	TGTGCCAGCAGCGCGAGCCAGTGGAGCTCCTACAATGAGCAGTTCTTC	CASSASQWSSYNEQFF
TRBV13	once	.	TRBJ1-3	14	TGTGCCAGCAGCTCTACAGGGCTCGGAAACACCATATATTTT	CASSSTGLGNTIYF
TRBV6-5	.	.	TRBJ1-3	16	TGTGCCAGCAGTTTGTTGACAGTGGGAACTGGAAACACCATATATTTT	CASSLLTVGTGNTIYF
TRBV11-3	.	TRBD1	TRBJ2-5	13	TGTGCCAGCAGAAAGACAGGGACAGAGACCCAGTACTTC	CASRKTGTETQYF
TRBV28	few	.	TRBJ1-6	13	TGTGCCAGCAGGGTCACCGCGAATTCACCCCTCCACTTT	CASRVTANSPLHF
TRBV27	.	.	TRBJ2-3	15	TGTGCCAGCAGTTTAAGCATATCTAGCACAGATACGCAGTATTTT	CASSLSISSTDTQYF
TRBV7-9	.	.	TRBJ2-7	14	TGTGCCAGCAGCTTACCGGGACCCTCCTACGAGCAGTACTTC	CASSLPGPSYEQYF